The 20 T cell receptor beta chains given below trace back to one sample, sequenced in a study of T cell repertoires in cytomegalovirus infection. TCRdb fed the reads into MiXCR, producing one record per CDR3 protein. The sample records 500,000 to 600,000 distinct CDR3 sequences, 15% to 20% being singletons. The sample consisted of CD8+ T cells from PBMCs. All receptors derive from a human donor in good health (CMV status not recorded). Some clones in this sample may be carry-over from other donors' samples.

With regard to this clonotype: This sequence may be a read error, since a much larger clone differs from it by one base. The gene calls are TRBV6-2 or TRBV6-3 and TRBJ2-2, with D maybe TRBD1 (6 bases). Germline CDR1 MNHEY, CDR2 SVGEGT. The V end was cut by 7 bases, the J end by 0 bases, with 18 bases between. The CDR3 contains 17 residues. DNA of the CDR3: TGTGCCAGCATGGGGAAAGGGGGAACCTCGAACACCGGGGAGCTGTTTTTT. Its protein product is CASMGKGGTSNTGELFF.

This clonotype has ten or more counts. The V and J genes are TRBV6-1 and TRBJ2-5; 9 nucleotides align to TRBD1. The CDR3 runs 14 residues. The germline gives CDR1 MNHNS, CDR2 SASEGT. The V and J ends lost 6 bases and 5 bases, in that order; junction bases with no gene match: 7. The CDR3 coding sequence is TGTGCCAGCAGGGCCGGGACAGGGTTCGAGACCCAGTACTTC. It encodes CASRAGTGFETQYF.

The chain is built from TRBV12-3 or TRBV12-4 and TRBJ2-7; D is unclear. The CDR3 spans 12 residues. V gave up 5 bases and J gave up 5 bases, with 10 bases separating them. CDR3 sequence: CASSAGSDEQYF. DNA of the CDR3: TGTGCCAGCAGTGCTGGGTCGGACGAGCAGTACTTC.

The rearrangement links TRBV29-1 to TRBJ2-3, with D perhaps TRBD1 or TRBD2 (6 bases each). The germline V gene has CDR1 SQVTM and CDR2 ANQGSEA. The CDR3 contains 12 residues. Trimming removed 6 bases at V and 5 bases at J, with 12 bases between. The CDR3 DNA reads TGCAGCGTCGGGGGCCCCTTAGATACGCAGTATTTT. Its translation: CSVGGPLDTQYF.

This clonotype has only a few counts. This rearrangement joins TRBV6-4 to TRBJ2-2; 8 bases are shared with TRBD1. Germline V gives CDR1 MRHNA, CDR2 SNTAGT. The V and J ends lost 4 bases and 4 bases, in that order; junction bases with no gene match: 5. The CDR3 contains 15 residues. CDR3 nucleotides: TGTGCCAGCAGTGCCCTTCAGGGGGCCACCGGGGAGCTGTTTTTT. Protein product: CASSALQGATGELFF.

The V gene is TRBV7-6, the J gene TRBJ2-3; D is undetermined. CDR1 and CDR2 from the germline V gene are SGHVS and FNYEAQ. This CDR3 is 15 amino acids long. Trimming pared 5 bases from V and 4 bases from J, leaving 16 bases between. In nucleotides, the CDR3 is TGTGCCAGCAGCCCGGACGGGTTCCGCCCAGATACGCAGTATTTT. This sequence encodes CASSPDGFRPDTQYF. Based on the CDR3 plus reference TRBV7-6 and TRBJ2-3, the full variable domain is GAGVSQSPRYKVTKRGQDVALRCDPISGHVSLYWYRQALGQGPEFLTYFNYEAQQDKSGLPNDRFSAERPEGSISTLTIQRTEQRDSAMYRCASSPDGFRPDTQYFGPGTRLTVL.

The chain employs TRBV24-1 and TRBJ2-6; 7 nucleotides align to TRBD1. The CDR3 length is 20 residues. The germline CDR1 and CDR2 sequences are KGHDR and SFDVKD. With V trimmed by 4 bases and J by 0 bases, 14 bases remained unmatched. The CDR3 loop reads CATSDHLRTGSGSGANVLTF. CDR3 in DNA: TGTGCCACCAGTGACCACCTCCGGACAGGATCAGGCTCTGGGGCCAACGTCCTGACTTTC.

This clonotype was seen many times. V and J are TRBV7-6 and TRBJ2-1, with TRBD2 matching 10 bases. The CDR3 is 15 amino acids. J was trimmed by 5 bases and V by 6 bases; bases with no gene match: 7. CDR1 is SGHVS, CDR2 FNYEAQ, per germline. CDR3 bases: TGTGCCAGCAGTCCTAGCGGGAGACGCGACAATGAGCAGTTCTTC. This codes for CASSPSGRRDNEQFF.

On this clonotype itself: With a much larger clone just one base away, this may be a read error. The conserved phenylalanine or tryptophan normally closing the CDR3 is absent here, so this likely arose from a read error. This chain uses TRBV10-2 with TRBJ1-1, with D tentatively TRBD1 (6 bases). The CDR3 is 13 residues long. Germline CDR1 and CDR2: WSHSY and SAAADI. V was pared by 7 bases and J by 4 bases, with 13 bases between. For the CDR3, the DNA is TGCGCCAGCAAACGGGACACGAGCACTGAAGCTTTCTTA. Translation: CASKRDTSTEAFL.

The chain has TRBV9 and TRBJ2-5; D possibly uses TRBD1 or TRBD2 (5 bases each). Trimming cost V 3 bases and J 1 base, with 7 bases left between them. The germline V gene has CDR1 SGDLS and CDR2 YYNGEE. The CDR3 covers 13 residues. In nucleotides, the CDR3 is TGTGCCAGCAGCGGGGACGTCCAAGAGACCCAGTACTTC. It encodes CASSGDVQETQYF.

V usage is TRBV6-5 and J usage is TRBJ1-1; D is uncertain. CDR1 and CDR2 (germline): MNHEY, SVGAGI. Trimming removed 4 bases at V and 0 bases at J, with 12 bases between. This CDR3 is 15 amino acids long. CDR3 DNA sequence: TGTGCCAGCAGTTCCCCGACATCAATGAACACTGAAGCTTTCTTT. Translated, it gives CASSSPTSMNTEAFF.

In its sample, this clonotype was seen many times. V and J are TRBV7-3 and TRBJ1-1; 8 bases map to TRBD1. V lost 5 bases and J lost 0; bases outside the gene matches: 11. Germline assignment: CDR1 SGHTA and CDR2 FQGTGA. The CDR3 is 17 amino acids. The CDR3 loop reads CASSKIGTGDLNTEAFF. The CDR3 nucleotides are TGTGCCAGCAGCAAGATCGGGACAGGAGATTTGAACACTGAAGCTTTCTTT. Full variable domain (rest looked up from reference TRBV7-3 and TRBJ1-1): GAGVSQTPSNKVTEKGKYVELRCDPISGHTALYWYRQSLGQGPEFLIYFQGTGAADDSGLPNDRFFAVRPEGSVSTLKIQRTERGDSAVYLCASSKIGTGDLNTEAFFGQGTRLTVV.

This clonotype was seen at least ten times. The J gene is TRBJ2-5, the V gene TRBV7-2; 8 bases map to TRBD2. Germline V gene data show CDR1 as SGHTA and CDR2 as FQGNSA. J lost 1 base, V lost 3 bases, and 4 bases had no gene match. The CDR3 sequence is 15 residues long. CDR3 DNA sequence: TGTGCCAGCAGCTTTACTAGCGGCTCCCAAGAGACCCAGTACTTC. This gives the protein CASSFTSGSQETQYF.

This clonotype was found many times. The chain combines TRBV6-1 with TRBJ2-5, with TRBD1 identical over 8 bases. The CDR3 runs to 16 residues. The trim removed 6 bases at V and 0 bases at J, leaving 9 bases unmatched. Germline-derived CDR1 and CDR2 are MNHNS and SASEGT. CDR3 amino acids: CASSDRGMGYQETQYF. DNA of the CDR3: TGTGCCAGCAGCGACAGGGGTATGGGGTACCAAGAGACCCAGTACTTC.

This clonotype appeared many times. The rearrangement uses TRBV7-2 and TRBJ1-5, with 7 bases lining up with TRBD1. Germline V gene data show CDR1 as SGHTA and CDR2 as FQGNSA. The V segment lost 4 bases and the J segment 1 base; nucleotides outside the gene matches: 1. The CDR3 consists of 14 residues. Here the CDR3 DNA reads TGTGCCAGCAGCTCCAGGGGGAGCAATCAGCCCCAGCATTTT. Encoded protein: CASSSRGSNQPQHF.

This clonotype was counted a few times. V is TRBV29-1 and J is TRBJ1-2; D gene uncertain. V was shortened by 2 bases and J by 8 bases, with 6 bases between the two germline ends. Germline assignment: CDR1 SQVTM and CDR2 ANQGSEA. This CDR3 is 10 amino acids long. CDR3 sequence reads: CSVELVGYTF. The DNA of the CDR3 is TGCAGCGTTGAATTGGTAGGCTACACCTTC.

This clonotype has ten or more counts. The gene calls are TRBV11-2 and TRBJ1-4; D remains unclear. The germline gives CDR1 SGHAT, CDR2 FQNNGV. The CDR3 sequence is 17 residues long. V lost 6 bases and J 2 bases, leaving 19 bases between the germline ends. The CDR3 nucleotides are TGTGCCAGCAGACCCTCCCACGCGGGTTGGACTAATGAAAAACTGTTTTTT. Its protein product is CASRPSHAGWTNEKLFF.

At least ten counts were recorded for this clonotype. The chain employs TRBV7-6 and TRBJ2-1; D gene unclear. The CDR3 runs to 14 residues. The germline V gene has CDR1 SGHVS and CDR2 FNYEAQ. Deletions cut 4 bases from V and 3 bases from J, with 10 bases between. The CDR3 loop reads CASSSNSVYNEQFF. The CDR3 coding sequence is TGTGCCAGCAGCTCCAACAGTGTCTACAATGAGCAGTTCTTC.

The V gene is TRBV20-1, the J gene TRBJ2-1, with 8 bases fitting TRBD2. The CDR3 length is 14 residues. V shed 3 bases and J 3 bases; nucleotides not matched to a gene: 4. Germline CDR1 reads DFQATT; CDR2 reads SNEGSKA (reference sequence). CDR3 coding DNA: TGCAGTGCTAGGACTAGCGTGGGCTACAATGAGCAGTTCTTC. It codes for CSARTSVGYNEQFF.

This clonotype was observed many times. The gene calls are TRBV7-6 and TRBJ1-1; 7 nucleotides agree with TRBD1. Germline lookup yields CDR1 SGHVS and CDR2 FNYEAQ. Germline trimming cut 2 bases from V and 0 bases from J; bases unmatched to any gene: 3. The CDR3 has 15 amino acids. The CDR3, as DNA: TGTGCCAGCAGCTTAAATCAGGGGGTGAACACTGAAGCTTTCTTT. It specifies CASSLNQGVNTEAFF. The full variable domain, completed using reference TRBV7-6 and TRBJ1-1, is GAGVSQSPRYKVTKRGQDVALRCDPISGHVSLYWYRQALGQGPEFLTYFNYEAQQDKSGLPNDRFSAERPEGSISTLTIQRTEQRDSAMYRCASSLNQGVNTEAFFGQGTRLTVV.